The 2 T cell receptor beta chains below all came from one sample that was sequenced in a study of blood T cell repertoires in COVID-19 (dated by TCRdb to 2020 to 2021). The library relied on the immunoSEQ multiplex PCR assay. The table comes from immuneACCESS by way of TCRdb, which keeps in-frame sequences with V and J called. Part of the clones is missing from these tables; in studies checked, under half for an unresolved V gene and the rest for unknown reasons. This sample comprises 90,000 to 110,000 clones, over 80% of them detected only once. The ten most abundant clones make up about 1% of the sample. Sequencing was done on a sample of peripheral blood. The receptors originated from a human donor in a cohort sampled during active COVID-19.

This sequence joins TRBV7-9 and TRBJ1-1, with D possibly being TRBD1 (6 bases). The CDR3 loop spans 17 amino acids. Trimming shortened V by 1 base and J by 6 bases, and 21 bases separated the two germline ends. Looked up from germline, CDR1 is SEHNR and CDR2 is FQNEAQ (reference sequence). The DNA of the CDR3 is TGTGCCAGCAGCTTAGTAGGGCAGGGGCAGAGTGAGGCTGAAGCTTTCTTT. This codes for CASSLVGQGQSEAEAFF.

This chain uses TRBV7-9 with TRBJ2-7; 7 bases map to TRBD2. Trimming took 7 bases from V and 4 from J; bases not matched to a gene: 13. CDR1 is SEHNR, CDR2 FQNEAQ, per germline (reference sequence). CDR3 size: 15 residues. The DNA for the CDR3 is TGTGCCAGCATCCCAACGGGGGGACTACGGTACGAGCAGTACTTC. Its translation is CASIPTGGLRYEQYF.